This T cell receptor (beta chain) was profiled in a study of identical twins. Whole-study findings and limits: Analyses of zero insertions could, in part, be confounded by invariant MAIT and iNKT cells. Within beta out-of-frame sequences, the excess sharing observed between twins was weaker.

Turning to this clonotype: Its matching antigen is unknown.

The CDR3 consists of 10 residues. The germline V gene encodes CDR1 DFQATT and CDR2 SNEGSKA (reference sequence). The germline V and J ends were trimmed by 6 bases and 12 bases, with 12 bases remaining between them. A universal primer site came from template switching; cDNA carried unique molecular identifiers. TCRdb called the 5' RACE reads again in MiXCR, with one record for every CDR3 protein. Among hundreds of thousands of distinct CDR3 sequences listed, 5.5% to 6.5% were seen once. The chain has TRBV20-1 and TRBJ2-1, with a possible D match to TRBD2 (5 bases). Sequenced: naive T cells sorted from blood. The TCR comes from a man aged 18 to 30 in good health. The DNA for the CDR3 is TGCAGTGCCGCGGAGGCTTGGCAGTTCTTC. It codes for CSAAEAWQFF.